This T cell receptor (beta chain) was identified during a study of T cells in Graves' hyperthyroidism and ophthalmopathy. Turning to the study itself: Peripheral blood collection took place at initial diagnosis, before any treatment.

This clonotype was picked up many times. No antigen is known for it. Exclusion of patients followed from uncontrolled infection, other autoimmune disease, pregnancy or lactation. Amplification of TCR beta CDR3 regions was performed using RNA transcripts as template. Researchers ran a first-round RT-PCR on the TCR CDR3 using the HTBI primer set. TCRdb ran MiXCR on the multiplex PCR reads and lists one entry per CDR3 protein. Counted here are about 530,000 distinct CDR3 sequences, 15% to 20% occurring once; the ten biggest clones make up approximately 15%. V lost 1 base, J lost 7 bases, and 20 bases lay in between. Per germline, CDR1 GTSNPN and CDR2 SVGIG (reference sequence). The CDR3 spans 17 residues. General observations from the study: Ophthalmopathy was distinguished from stable hyperthyroidism by 13 V-J signatures.

The chain carries TRBV30 and TRBJ1-6, with a weak D call TRBD1 (5 bases). The sequenced sample consisted of blood. The clonotype comes from a woman under 30 with Graves' ophthalmopathy. In nucleotides, the CDR3 is TGTGCCTGGAGTGGTGGTCAGCCGGGACGGATGAATTCACCCCTCCACTTT. Protein: CAWSGGQPGRMNSPLHF. Filled out from reference TRBV30 and TRBJ1-6, the complete variable domain reads SQTIHQWPATLVQPVGSPLSLECTVEGTSNPNLYWYRQAAGRGLQLLFYSVGIGQISSEVPQNLSASRPQDRQFILSSKKLLLSDSGFYLCAWSGGQPGRMNSPLHFGNGTRLTVT.